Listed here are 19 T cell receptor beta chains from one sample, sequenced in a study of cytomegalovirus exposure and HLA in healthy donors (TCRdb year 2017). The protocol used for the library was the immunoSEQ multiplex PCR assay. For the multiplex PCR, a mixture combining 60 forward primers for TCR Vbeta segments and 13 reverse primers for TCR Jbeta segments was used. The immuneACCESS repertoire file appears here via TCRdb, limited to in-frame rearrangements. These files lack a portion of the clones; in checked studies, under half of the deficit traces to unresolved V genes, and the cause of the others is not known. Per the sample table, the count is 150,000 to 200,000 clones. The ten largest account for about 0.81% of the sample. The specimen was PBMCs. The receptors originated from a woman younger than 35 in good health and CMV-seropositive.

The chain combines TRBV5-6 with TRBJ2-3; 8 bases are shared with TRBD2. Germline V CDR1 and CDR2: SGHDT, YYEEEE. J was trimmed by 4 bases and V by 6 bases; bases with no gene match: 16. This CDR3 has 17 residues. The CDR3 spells CASTLPGLAGLSDTQYF. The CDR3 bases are TGTGCCAGCACCCTGCCCGGGTTAGCGGGATTATCAGATACGCAGTATTTT.

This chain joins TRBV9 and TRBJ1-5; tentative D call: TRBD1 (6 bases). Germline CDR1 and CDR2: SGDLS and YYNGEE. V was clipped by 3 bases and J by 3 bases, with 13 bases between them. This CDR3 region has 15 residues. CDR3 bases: TGTGCCAGCAGCGATAGCGGGGGGCTCAATCAGCCCCAGCATTTT. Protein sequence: CASSDSGGLNQPQHF.

As DNA, the CDR3 is TGTGCCAGCAGCACTGGACTAGCGGGGGGGGGAGGTACGCAGTATTTT. This codes for CASSTGLAGGGGTQYF. The chain joins TRBV7-2 to TRBJ2-3; TRBD2 agrees at 15 bases. This CDR3 is 16 amino acids long. With 5 bases clipped from V and 8 bases from J, the junction kept 8 bases outside the gene matches. The germline V gene encodes CDR1 SGHTA and CDR2 FQGNSA.

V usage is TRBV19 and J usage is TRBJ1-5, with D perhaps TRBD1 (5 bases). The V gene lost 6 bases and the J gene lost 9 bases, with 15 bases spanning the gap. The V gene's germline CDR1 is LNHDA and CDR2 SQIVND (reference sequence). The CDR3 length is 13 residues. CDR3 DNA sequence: TGTGCCAGTAGCCCTACCGCGGGGCCGCCCCAGCATTTT. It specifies CASSPTAGPPQHF.

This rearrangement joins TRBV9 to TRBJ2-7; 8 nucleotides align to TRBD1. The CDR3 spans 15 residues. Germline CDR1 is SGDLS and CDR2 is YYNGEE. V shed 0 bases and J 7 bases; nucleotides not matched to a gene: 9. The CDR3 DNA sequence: TGTGCCAGCAGCGTAGATCAGGGGGCATCGGGGGAGCAGTACTTC. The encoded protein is CASSVDQGASGEQYF.

CDR3 in amino acids: CALRPGGPYNEQFF. CDR3 nucleotide sequence: TGTGCACTGCGACCCGGAGGGCCTTACAATGAGCAGTTCTTC. This rearrangement joins TRBV10-3 to TRBJ2-1, with D possibly TRBD2 on 6 matching bases. The germline V gene has CDR1 ENHRY and CDR2 SYGVKD. The CDR3 spans 14 residues.

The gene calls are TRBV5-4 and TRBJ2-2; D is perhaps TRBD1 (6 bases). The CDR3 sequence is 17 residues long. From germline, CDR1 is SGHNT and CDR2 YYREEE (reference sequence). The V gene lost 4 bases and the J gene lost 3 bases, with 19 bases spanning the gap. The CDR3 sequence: CASSPPPGDLDTGELFF. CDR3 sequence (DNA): TGTGCCAGCAGCCCACCCCCAGGGGACCTAGACACCGGGGAGCTGTTTTTT. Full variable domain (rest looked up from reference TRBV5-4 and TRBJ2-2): ETGVTQSPTHLIKTRGQQVTLRCSSQSGHNTVSWYQQALGQGPQFIFQYYREEENGRGNFPPRFSGLQFPNYSSELNVNALELDDSALYLCASSPPPGDLDTGELFFGEGSRLTVL.

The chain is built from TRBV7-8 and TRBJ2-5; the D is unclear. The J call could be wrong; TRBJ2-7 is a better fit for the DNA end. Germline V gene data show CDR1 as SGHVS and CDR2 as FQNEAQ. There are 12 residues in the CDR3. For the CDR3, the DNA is TGTGCCAGCAGTTTTCAGCACTACGAGCAGTACTTC. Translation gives CASSFQHYEQYF.

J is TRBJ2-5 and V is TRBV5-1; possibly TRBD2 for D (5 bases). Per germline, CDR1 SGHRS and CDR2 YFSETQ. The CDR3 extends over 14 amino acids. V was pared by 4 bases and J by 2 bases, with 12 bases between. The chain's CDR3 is CASSGGGFQETQYF. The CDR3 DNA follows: TGCGCCAGCAGCGGCGGAGGTTTTCAAGAGACCCAGTACTTC.

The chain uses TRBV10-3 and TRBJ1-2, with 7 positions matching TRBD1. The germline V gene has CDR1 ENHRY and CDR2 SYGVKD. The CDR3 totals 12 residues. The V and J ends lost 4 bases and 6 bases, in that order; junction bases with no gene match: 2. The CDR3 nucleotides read TGTGCCATCAGTGTTGACAGGGATGGCTACACCTTC. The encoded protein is CAISVDRDGYTF.

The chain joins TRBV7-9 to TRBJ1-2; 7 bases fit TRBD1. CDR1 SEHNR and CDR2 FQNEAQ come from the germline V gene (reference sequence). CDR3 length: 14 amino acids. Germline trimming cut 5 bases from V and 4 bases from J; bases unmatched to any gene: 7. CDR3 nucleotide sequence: TGTGCCAGCAGCAACGGCACAGGGGTCTATGGCTACACCTTC. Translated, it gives CASSNGTGVYGYTF.

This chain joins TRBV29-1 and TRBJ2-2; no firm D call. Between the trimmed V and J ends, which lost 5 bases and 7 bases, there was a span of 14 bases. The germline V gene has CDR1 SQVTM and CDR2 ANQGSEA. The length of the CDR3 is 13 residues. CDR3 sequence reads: CSVPVPPGGELFF. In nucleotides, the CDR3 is TGCAGCGTTCCGGTCCCGCCCGGCGGGGAGCTGTTTTTT.

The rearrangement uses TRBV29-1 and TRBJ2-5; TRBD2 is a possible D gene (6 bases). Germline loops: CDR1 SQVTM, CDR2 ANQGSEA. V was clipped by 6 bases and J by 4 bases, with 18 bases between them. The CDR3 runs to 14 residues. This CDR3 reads CSVDGKAAGETQYF. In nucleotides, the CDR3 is TGCAGCGTGGACGGCAAGGCAGCGGGAGAGACCCAGTACTTC.

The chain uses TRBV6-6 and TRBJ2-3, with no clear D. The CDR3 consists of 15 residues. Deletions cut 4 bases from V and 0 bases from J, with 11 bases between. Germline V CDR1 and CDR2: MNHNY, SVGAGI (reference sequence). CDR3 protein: CASSLGGASTDTQYF. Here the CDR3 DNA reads TGTGCCAGCAGTTTAGGCGGCGCTAGCACAGATACGCAGTATTTT.

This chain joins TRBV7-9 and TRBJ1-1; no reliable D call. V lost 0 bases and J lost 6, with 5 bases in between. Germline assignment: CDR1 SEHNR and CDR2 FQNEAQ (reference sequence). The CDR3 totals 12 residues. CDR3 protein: CASSLAAAEAFF. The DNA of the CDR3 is TGTGCCAGCAGCTTAGCGGCGGCTGAAGCTTTCTTT.

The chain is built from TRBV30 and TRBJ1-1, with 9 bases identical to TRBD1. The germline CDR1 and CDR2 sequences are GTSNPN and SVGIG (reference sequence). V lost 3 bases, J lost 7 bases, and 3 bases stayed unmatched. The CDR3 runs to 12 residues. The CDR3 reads CAWRDRGGEAFF. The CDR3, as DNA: TGTGCCTGGAGAGACAGGGGGGGTGAAGCTTTCTTT.

The CDR3 coding sequence is TGTGCCACCAGCACCCTGGGAGGGGGTCAGCCCCAGCATTTT. Its protein is CATSTLGGGQPQHF. The chain couples TRBV15 to TRBJ1-5; perhaps TRBD1 as D (6 bases). This CDR3 comprises 14 residues. Germline values: CDR1 LNHNV, CDR2 YYDKDF (reference sequence). Deletions cut 4 bases from V and 6 bases from J, with 13 bases between.

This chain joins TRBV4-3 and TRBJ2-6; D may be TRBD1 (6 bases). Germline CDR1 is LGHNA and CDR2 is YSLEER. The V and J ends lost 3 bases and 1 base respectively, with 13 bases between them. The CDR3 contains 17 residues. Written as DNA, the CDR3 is TGCGCCAGCAGCCAGTTATTAGGGGGATCTGGGGCCAACGTCCTGACTTTC. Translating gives CASSQLLGGSGANVLTF.

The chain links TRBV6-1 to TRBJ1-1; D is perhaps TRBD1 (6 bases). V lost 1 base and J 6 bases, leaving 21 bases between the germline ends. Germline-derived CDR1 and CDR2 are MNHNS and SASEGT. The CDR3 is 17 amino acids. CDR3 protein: CASSEGGAGVGLPEAFF. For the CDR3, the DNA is TGTGCCAGCAGTGAAGGCGGAGCAGGGGTAGGGTTGCCTGAAGCTTTCTTT.